Described below is a single TCR beta chain sequence and its context. In its sample, this clone was seen once. Its antigen remains undetermined. Per-nucleotide qualities are absent, and no much larger clonotype sits a single base away. The sample belongs to a study of circulating tumor DNA in untreated peripheral T-cell lymphoma (dated by TCRdb to the early 2020s). Overall study results and their limits: Tumor-specific clonotypes were identified in about 77% of patients, from roughly 90% of baseline tissues and 67% of baseline serum samples.

To identify tumor-specific TCR clonotypes, tumor tissue taken at baseline, before any treatment, was sequenced. Next-generation sequencing of T-cell receptor sequences was used to monitor peripheral T-cell lymphoma patients receiving frontline treatment on a trial. Trimming at the junction amounts to 10 bases on V and 4 bases on J, and the germline ends lie 13 bases apart. The CDR3 covers 12 residues, taking in both the cysteine and the phenylalanine. The sequence is cut down to CDR3 DNA, 36 bases in frame from base 1. CDR1 is given as LNHDA and CDR2 as SQIVND, both from the germline V gene (reference sequence). Library creation used the immunoSEQ multiplex PCR assay. TCRdb took this table from immuneACCESS and kept in-frame rearrangements with V and J called. Such tables lack part of the clones; where checked against another copy, unresolved V genes explain under half of the gap, and the rest is unexplained. Present in this sample are around 290 clones, around 84% of which were seen just once. Of the sample, about 90% is held by the ten largest clones.

This TCR derives from a human donor with peripheral T-cell lymphoma. The specimen was tumor tissue. This chain is built from TRBV19 and TRBJ1-2, with no confidently assigned D gene. For the CDR3, the sequence is CAIPNSLYGYTF. Here is the DNA: TGTGCCATCCCGAACTCCCTCTATGGCTACACCTTC.